This TCR beta chain emerged from a study of shared clonotypes between healthy human individuals. Background on the study: The study drew on a couple of women and a few men aged 18 to 49 as donors. A donor's plate count was three for CD4 naive and three for CD4 memory; CD8 naive had two and CD8 memory one.

Findings of the study overall: Rarefaction analysis demonstrated incomplete sorted-subset sequencing notwithstanding large depth.

This CDR3 is built from 14 residues. Germline CDR1 is MDHEN and CDR2 is SYDVKM. The V gene end was trimmed by 6 bases and the J gene end by 7 bases; junction bases not matched to a gene: 11. For each subset, genomic DNA was distributed in equal portions over several immunoSEQ plates. Sequencing used immunoSEQ multiplex PCR; TCRdb keeps in-frame clones, though not all of them. This sample yields roughly 2.5 million clones, of which more than 80% are seen a single time; 0.14% belongs to the top ten. Concerning this clone: Its antigen is not known.

The chain joins TRBV28 to TRBJ1-2; TRBD1 matches 7 bases. Material for sequencing was naive CD4+ T cells sorted from blood. Described subset: CD45RA+ positively selected. This receptor was identified in a man younger than 35 in good health. The CDR3 coding sequence is TGTGCCAGCAGACCTACAGGGGCGGGAGCTGGCTACACCTTC. Translated: CASRPTGAGAGYTF.